This T cell receptor beta chain appears in the sequencing data of a study of blood T cell repertoires in COVID-19. Study information: Italy, Spain and the United States were the sources of the convalescent and acute COVID-19 samples. PBMCs, B-cell-depleted T cells, or T cells provided the cDNA or gDNA that made up the material.

Germline V gene lookup returns CDR1 LNHDA and CDR2 SQIVND (reference sequence). V lost 5 bases to trimming and J lost 0 bases, with 17 bases between them. The CDR3 extends over 17 amino acids. As originally analysed: The assay estimated nucleated cells by amplifying reference gene primers. The repertoire was sequenced with immunoSEQ multiplex PCR; TCRdb's copy has only in-frame clones and lacks some. V, J and clone size were drawn from that table, and D and trimming were deduced from the DNA. This sample carries some 60,000 clones, around 90% of them seen once, and the ten largest clones take over 4%.

J is TRBJ1-3 and V is TRBV19, with D perhaps TRBD1 (5 bases). The TCR sequence derives from a man between 60 and 75 years old with acute or convalescent COVID-19. The sequencing input was peripheral blood. The CDR3 nucleotides read TGTGCCAGTAGTGCGGAGACAGTTATCGCCTCTGGAAACACCATATATTTT. This codes for CASSAETVIASGNTIYF.